Listed here is a single TCR beta chain. Its specific antigen is unknown. The sample holds no much larger clone one base away, and base qualities are not on file. This sample is part of a study of lymphopenia after photon versus proton radiotherapy (dated by TCRdb to the late 2010s). For context, the study as a whole: In patients with gastrointestinal tumors who developed high-grade lymphopenia, the study compared the immunological effects of photon radiation therapy with those of proton radiation therapy. The 20 patients in the cohort had gastrointestinal tumors, were treated with either photon or proton therapy, and subsequently developed lymphopenia. The study was designed to characterize how the impact on the immune system differs between the two radiation modalities. What the research found in general, with its limitations: After the lymphocyte count nadir, oligoclonal expansion, especially of CD8+ Temra cells, was observed in photon-treated repertoires, and the drop in diversity was driven by this expansion. Relative stability during treatment was observed in proton-treated patients, whereas loss of naive T cells and TCR diversity and gain of effector/memory populations were observed in photon-treated patients. Across the cohort, an inverse correlation was found between a larger post-nadir drop in TCR diversity and overall survival time among patients who died. The survival association was examined only in patients who died, and the authors described better survival with proton therapy as a possibility, not as a demonstrated result.

The library was produced with the immunoSEQ multiplex PCR assay. T cell repertoires were profiled with deep sequencing of rearranged TCR beta loci together with multiparametric flow cytometry. In its TCRdb copy, this immuneACCESS table keeps in-frame sequences only and misses some clones. Where compared with another copy, unresolved V genes explain less than half of these, and the others have no known cause. For this sample there are roughly 150,000 clones; roughly nine tenths appear just once. In total, the top ten clones hold 4% to 5% of the sample. The sample here was peripheral blood, taken from a patient treated with photon-based radiotherapy. This sequence was found in a man aged 45-60 years with gastric cancer.

The DNA sequence reads TGTGCCAGCAGCTTGGGGGGTGAGAAACTGTTTTTT. Its protein is CASSLGGEKLFF. The rearrangement joined TRBV5-6 to TRBJ1-4; there is no confident call for the D gene. CDR1 and CDR2 (SGHDT, YYEEEE) derive from the germline V gene. At the junction V is shortened by 0 bases and J by 11 bases, with 8 bases in between. The CDR3 has 12 amino acids, counting the end cysteine and phenylalanine. Here the CDR3 DNA is all that survives: 36 bases in frame from base 1.